These 11 T cell receptor beta chains share one sample of origin, sequenced in a study of CD8 T cells in ankylosing spondylitis. Study-wide results and limits: A TCR beta motif of eight or nine highly homologous variants seemed to mark ankylosing spondylitis blood.

TCRdb analysed the 5' RACE reads with MiXCR anew, one entry per CDR3 protein. In the table there are fewer than 500,000 distinct CDR3 sequences, 25% to 30% of which are singletons. Which antigens these TCRs recognize remains unknown. Material for sequencing was blood, either unsorted or a sorted T cell fraction (not recorded which). The source is a male donor with ankylosing spondylitis.

This clonotype has just a few counts. This CDR3 reads CSASATSGSYEQYF. In nucleotides, the CDR3 is TGCAGTGCTAGTGCGACTAGCGGTTCCTACGAGCAGTACTTC. This chain uses TRBV20-1 with TRBJ2-7, with 9 bases that match TRBD2. This CDR3 region has 14 residues. Germline V gives CDR1 DFQATT, CDR2 SNEGSKA (reference sequence). Trimming took 3 bases from V and 1 from J; bases not matched to a gene: 4.

J is TRBJ1-1 and V is TRBV10-3, with D unclear. V shed 3 bases and J shed 1 base, with 9 bases lying between them. The germline V gene encodes CDR1 ENHRY and CDR2 SYGVKD. There are 14 residues in the CDR3. The CDR3 DNA reads as TGTGCCATCAGTGAACAACCTAAGAACACTGAAGCTTTCTTT. This gives the protein CAISEQPKNTEAFF.

The CDR3 DNA reads TGTGCCAGCAGCTTTACCCCCCCACTAGCGGGAGGGGGAGAGACCCAGTACTTC. Protein: CASSFTPPLAGGGETQYF. The genes are TRBV7-6 and TRBJ2-5, with TRBD2 matching 13 bases. With V trimmed by 3 bases and J by 4 bases, 11 bases remained unmatched. Germline loops: CDR1 SGHVS, CDR2 FNYEAQ. This CDR3 contains 18 residues. The full variable domain, rest sourced from reference TRBV7-6 and TRBJ2-5, is GAGVSQSPRYKVTKRGQDVALRCDPISGHVSLYWYRQALGQGPEFLTYFNYEAQQDKSGLPNDRFSAERPEGSISTLTIQRTEQRDSAMYRCASSFTPPLAGGGETQYFGPGTRLLVL.

The chain has TRBV2 and TRBJ2-1, with TRBD1 matching 7 bases. This CDR3 comprises 14 residues. Looked up from germline, CDR1 is SNHLY and CDR2 is FYNNEI. Trimming cost V 8 bases and J 6 bases; bases outside gene matches: 10. CDR3 coding DNA: TGTGCCAGCCTTAAGGGGGCTAGCAGCAATGAGCAGTTCTTC. This sequence encodes CASLKGASSNEQFF.

This clonotype was counted between two and nine times. This chain links TRBV7-9 with TRBJ1-4, with D possibly TRBD1 on 6 matching bases. The CDR3 totals 13 residues. CDR1 SEHNR and CDR2 FQNEAQ come from the germline V gene (reference sequence). The V end lost 6 bases, the J end lost 4 bases, and 9 bases lay between the germline ends. CDR3 sequence reads: CASSSQGNEKLFF. CDR3 nucleotides: TGTGCCAGCAGTTCACAGGGTAATGAAAAACTGTTTTTT. The complete variable domain, with remaining parts taken from reference TRBV7-9 and TRBJ1-4, reads DTGVSQNPRHKITKRGQNVTFRCDPISEHNRLYWYRQTLGQGPEFLTYFQNEAQLEKSRLLSDRFSAERPKGSFSTLEIQRTEQGDSAMYLCASSSQGNEKLFFGSGTQLSVL.

The chain recombines TRBV12-3 or TRBV12-4 with TRBJ2-1; TRBD1 matches at 7 bases. CDR3 size: 13 residues. V gave up 8 bases and J gave up 7 bases; unmatched junction bases: 8. The CDR3 protein is CASGRGLNNEQFF. The CDR3, as DNA: TGTGCCAGCGGAAGGGGGCTGAATAATGAGCAGTTCTTC.

The table lists this clonotype with a few counts. This chain links TRBV20-1 with TRBJ2-1; weak D call: TRBD2 (6 bases). Germline-derived CDR1 and CDR2 are DFQATT and SNEGSKA (reference sequence). The V end lost 0 bases, the J end lost 5 bases, and 17 bases lay between the germline ends. The CDR3 length is 16 residues. The CDR3 DNA reads TGCAGTGCTAGAGAGCCGCGGGGTATGTCCAACAATGAGCAGTTCTTC. This encodes CSAREPRGMSNNEQFF.

In its sample, this clonotype was seen a few times. V and J are TRBV3-1 and TRBJ2-2; 14 bases match TRBD2. This CDR3 region has 17 residues. The J segment lost 2 bases and the V segment lost 4 bases, leaving 3 bases of the junction unmatched. CDR1 and CDR2 from the germline V gene are LGHDT and YNNKEL (reference sequence). The DNA for the CDR3 is TGTGCCAGCAGCCGCGGGACTAGCGGGGGAAACACCGGGGAGCTGTTTTTT. It translates to CASSRGTSGGNTGELFF.

The V gene is TRBV11-2, the J gene TRBJ2-7; D perhaps matches TRBD1 (6 bases). This CDR3 is built from 16 residues. Germline V CDR1 and CDR2: SGHAT, FQNNGV. V dropped 4 bases and J dropped 1 base, with 17 bases sitting between them. This CDR3 is CASSSGGGTYSYEQYF. Here the CDR3 DNA reads TGTGCCAGCAGCTCTGGGGGCGGAACGTATTCCTACGAGCAGTACTTC. The full variable domain, in which reference TRBV11-2 and TRBJ2-7 provide the parts outside the CDR3, is EAGVAQSPRYKIIEKRQSVAFWCNPISGHATLYWYQQILGQGPKLLIQFQNNGVVDDSQLPKDRFSAERLKGVDSTLKIQPAKLEDSAVYLCASSSGGGTYSYEQYFGPGTRLTVT.

This clonotype has more than one count but fewer than ten. The chain has TRBV5-1 and TRBJ2-7; TRBD2 matches at 7 bases. In germline, CDR1 is SGHRS, CDR2 YFSETQ. The junction had 5 bases not matched to a gene; V was cut back by 4 bases and J by 1 base. This CDR3 spans 14 amino acids. The CDR3 protein is CASSAGAGSYEQYF. The CDR3 DNA sequence: TGCGCCAGCAGCGCGGGAGCCGGGTCCTACGAGCAGTACTTC.

This clonotype was counted a few times. The chain uses TRBV2 and TRBJ1-2, with 8 bases that match TRBD1. The J segment lost 7 bases and the V segment lost 7 bases, leaving 5 bases of the junction unmatched. The CDR3 spans 12 residues. Germline CDR1 reads SNHLY; CDR2 reads FYNNEI. The CDR3 coding sequence is TGTGCCAGCACTGGACAGGGTGGTGGCTACACCTTC. It translates to CASTGQGGGYTF.